Described below is a single T cell receptor beta chain sequence and its context. What it recognizes is unknown. Replicate sorted-subset PCRs were loaded with around 200 ng DNA, 30,000 to 35,000 T cell genomes. This table comes from immunoSEQ multiplex PCR, and its TCRdb copy is limited to in-frame clones, with some not included. Counted here are 1.5 million to 2.5 million clones, approximately 94% occurring once; the ten biggest clones make up under 1.5%. The naive CD8 population came from CD45RO-negative cells selected for CCR7, without terminally differentiated effector memory CD45RA+ cells. This record belongs to a study of shared clonotypes between healthy human individuals. Overall study context: The people who gave samples were a couple of women and a few men aged 18 to 49. Broader study findings: In contrast to clonotypes shared by all four donors, non-shared clonotypes had lower generation probabilities. Researchers sampled blood only, noting tissue repertoires likely differ.

Sequencing was performed on naive CD8+ T cells sorted from blood. The origin of this receptor is a young man in good health.

The CDR3 DNA follows: TGTGCCAGCAGTGCCACTAAAGGGACAGGTCCCCTTATCAATGAGCAGTTCTTC. As protein: CASSATKGTGPLINEQFF. The chain uses TRBV25-1 and TRBJ2-1; 8 bases agree with TRBD1. The CDR3 loop spans 18 amino acids. V trimming: 4 bases; J trimming: 6 bases; junction bases outside the gene matches: 17. Germline values: CDR1 MGHDK, CDR2 SYGVNS.